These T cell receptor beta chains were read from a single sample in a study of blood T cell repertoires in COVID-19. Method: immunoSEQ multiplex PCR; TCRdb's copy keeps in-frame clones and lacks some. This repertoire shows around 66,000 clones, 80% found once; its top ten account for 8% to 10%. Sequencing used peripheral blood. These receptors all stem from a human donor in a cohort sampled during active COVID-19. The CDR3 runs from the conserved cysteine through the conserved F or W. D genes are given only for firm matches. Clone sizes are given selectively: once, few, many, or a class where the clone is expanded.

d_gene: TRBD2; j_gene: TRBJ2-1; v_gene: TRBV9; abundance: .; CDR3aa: CASSARAWWEGRNSRNEQFF; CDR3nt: TGTGCCAGCAGCGCAAGGGCCTGGTGGGAGGGCCGAAATTCCCGTAATGAGCAGTTCTTC
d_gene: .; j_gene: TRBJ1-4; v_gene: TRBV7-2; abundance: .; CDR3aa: CASSLGGTKEKLFF; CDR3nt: TGTGCCAGCAGCTTGGGAGGGACCAAGGAAAAACTGTTTTTT
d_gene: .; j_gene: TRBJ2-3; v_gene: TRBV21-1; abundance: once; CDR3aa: CASSKAGTGTYTRTDTQYF; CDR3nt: TGTGCCAGCAGCAAAGCCGGGACAGGGACCTACACACGCACAGATACGCAGTATTTT
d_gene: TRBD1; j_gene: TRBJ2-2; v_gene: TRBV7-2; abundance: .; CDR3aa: CASSKNRDRANTGELFF; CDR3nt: TGTGCCAGCAGCAAAAATAGGGACAGGGCGAACACCGGGGAGCTGTTTTTT
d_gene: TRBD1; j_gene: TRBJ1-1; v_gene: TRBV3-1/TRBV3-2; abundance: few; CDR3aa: CASSQTGGRTEAFF; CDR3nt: TGTGCCAGCAGCCAAACAGGGGGCCGCACTGAAGCTTTCTTT
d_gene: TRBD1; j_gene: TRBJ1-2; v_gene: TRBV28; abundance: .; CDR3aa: CASSSGQGYDTF; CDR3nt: TGTGCCAGCAGTTCCGGACAGGGGTATGACACCTTC
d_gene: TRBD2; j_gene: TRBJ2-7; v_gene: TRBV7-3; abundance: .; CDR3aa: CASSLGLADTYEQYF; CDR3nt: TGTGCCAGCAGCTTAGGACTAGCGGATACCTACGAGCAGTACTTC
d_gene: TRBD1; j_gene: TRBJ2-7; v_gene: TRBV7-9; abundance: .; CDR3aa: CASSLPGQGAWEQYF; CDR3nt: TGTGCCAGCAGCTTACCGGGACAGGGGGCTTGGGAGCAGTACTTC
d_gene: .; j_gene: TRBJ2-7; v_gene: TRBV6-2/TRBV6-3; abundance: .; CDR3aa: CASSYSRYEQYF; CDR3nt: TGTGCCAGCAGTTACTCCCGCTACGAGCAGTACTTC
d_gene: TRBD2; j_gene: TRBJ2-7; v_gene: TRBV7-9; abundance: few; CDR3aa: CASSLGNLAGAQQYF; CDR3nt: TGTGCCAGCAGCTTAGGTAATCTAGCGGGAGCTCAGCAGTACTTC
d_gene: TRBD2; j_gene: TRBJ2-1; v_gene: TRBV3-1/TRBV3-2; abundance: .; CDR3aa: CASSPLRASGDRSSYNEQFF; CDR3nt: TGTGCCAGCAGCCCTCTGCGCGCTAGCGGAGATAGGAGCTCCTACAATGAGCAGTTCTTC
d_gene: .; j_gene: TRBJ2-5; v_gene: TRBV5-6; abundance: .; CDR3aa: CASSEGVQTQYF; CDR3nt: TGTGCCAGCAGCGAAGGGGTTCAGACCCAGTACTTC
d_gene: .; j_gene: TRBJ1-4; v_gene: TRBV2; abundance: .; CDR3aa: CASSDLFRGGEKLFF; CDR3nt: TGTGCCAGCAGTGATCTTTTCAGGGGAGGGGAAAAACTGTTTTTT
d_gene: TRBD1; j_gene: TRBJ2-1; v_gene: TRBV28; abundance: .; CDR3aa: CASSPLGDRSYNEQFF; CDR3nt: TGTGCCAGCAGCCCCCTGGGGGACAGGTCCTACAATGAGCAGTTCTTC
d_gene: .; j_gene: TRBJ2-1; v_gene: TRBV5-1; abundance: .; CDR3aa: CASSLAGRGHNEQFF; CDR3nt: TGCGCCAGCAGCTTGGCCGGGCGGGGCCACAATGAGCAGTTCTTC
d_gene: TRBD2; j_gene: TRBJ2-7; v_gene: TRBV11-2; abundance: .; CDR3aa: CASSWGGSYEQYF; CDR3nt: TGTGCCAGCAGCTGGGGGGGGAGCTACGAGCAGTACTTC
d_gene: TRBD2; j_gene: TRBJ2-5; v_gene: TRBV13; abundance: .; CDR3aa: CASSPGGGFETQYF; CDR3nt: TGTGCCAGCAGCCCCGGCGGGGGGTTTGAGACCCAGTACTTC
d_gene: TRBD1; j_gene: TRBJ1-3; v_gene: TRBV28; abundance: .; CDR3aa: CASSRTGAISGNTIYF; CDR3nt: TGTGCCAGCAGTAGGACAGGGGCAATCTCTGGAAACACCATATATTTT
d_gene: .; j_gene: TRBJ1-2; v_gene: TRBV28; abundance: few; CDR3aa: CASSLFGEGYGYTF; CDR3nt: TGTGCCAGCAGTTTATTCGGGGAGGGCTATGGCTACACCTTC
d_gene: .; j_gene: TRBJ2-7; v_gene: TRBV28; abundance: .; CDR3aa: CASSLNSPYEQYF; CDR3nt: TGTGCCAGCAGTTTAAACAGCCCCTACGAGCAGTACTTC
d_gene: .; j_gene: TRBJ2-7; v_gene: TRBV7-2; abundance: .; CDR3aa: CASSLSGSSYEQYF; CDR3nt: TGTGCCAGCAGCCTTAGCGGTAGCTCCTACGAGCAGTACTTC
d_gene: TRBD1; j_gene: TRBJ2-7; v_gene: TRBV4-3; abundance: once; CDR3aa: CASSQETGGAGYEQYF; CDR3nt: TGCGCCAGCAGCCAGGAGACAGGGGGCGCGGGCTACGAGCAGTACTTC
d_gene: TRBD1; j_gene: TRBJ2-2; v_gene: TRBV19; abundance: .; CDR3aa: CASSPDRGNTGELFF; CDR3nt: TGTGCCAGTAGCCCGGACAGGGGCAACACCGGGGAGCTGTTTTTT
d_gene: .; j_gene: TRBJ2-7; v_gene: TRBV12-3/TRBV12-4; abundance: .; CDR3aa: CASSLLSSGEQYF; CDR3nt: TGTGCCAGCAGTTTATTGTCCTCGGGGGAGCAGTACTTC
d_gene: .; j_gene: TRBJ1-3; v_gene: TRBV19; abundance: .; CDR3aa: CASRDGSSGNTIYF; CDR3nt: TGTGCCAGTAGGGACGGGAGCTCTGGAAACACCATATATTTT
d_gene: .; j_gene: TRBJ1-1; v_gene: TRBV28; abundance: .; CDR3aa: CASSWRRNTEAFF; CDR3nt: TGTGCCAGCAGTTGGAGGAGAAACACTGAAGCTTTCTTT
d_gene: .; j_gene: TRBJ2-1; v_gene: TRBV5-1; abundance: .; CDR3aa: CASSFGRGAMDEQFF; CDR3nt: TGCGCCAGCAGCTTCGGTCGGGGGGCTATGGATGAGCAGTTCTTC
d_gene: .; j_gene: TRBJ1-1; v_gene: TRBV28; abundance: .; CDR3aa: CATVLGTPNTEAFF; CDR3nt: TGTGCCACCGTGCTCGGGACACCTAACACTGAAGCTTTCTTT
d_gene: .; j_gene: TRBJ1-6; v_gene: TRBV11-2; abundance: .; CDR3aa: CASSLPGSNSPLHF; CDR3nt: TGTGCCAGCAGCTTACCAGGGTCTAATTCACCCCTCCACTTT
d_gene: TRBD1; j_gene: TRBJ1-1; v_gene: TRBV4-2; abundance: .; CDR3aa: CASRKTTGGLLGEAFF; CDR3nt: TGTGCCAGCAGAAAGACTACAGGGGGCCTACTTGGTGAAGCTTTCTTT
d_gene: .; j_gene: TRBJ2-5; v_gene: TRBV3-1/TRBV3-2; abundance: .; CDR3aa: CASSQGLQETQYF; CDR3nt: TGTGCCAGTTCACAGGGTCTCCAAGAGACCCAGTACTTC
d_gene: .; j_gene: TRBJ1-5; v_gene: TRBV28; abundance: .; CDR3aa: CASSSGQGWNQPQHF; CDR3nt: TGTGCCAGCAGTTCCGGGCAGGGTTGGAATCAGCCCCAGCATTTT
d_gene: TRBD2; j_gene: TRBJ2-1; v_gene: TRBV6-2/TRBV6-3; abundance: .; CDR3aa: CASSPLAGAYNEQFF; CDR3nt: TGTGCCAGCAGCCCTTTAGCGGGGGCCTACAATGAGCAGTTCTTC
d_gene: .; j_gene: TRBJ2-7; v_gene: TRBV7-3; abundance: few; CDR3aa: CASSPTGREQYF; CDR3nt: TGTGCCAGCAGCCCCACAGGGCGCGAGCAGTACTTC
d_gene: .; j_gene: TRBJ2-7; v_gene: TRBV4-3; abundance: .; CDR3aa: CASSQGQGSYEQYF; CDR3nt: TGCGCCAGCAGCCAGGGCCAGGGTTCCTACGAGCAGTACTTC
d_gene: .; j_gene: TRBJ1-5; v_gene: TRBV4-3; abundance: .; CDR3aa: CASSQDNRANQPQHF; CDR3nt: TGCGCCAGCAGCCAAGATAACAGGGCCAATCAGCCCCAGCATTTT
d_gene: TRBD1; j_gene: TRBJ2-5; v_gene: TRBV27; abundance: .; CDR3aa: CASSTRQGRTETQYF; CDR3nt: TGTGCCAGCAGTACGCGACAGGGGCGGACGGAGACCCAGTACTTC
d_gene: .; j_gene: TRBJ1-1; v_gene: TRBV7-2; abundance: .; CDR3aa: CASSLGGGFTEAFF; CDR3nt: TGTGCCAGCAGCTTAGGGGGCGGATTCACTGAAGCTTTCTTT
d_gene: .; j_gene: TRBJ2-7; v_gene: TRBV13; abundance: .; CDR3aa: CASSLEVDNEQYF; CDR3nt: TGTGCCAGCAGCTTAGAGGTGGACAACGAGCAGTACTTC
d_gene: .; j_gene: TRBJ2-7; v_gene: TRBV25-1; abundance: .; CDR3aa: CASSGAGGDWEQYF; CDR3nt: TGTGCCAGCAGTGGGGCCGGGGGAGACTGGGAGCAGTACTTC
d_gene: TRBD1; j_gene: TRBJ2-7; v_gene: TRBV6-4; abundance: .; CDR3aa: CASSHWTGRSSYEQYF; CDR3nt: TGTGCCAGCAGCCATTGGACAGGGAGAAGCTCCTACGAGCAGTACTTC
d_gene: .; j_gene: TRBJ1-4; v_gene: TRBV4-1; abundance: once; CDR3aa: CASSQNPGHQRGKLFF; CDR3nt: TGCGCCAGCAGCCAAAACCCGGGACACCAAAGGGGAAAACTGTTTTTT
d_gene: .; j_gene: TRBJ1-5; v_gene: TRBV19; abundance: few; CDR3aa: CASRQGNQPQHF; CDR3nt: TGTGCCAGTAGACAGGGCAATCAGCCCCAGCATTTT
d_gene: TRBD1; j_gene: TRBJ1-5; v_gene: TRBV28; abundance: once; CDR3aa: CASSLITGGDQPQHF; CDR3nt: TGTGCCAGCAGTCTTATTACAGGGGGAGATCAGCCCCAGCATTTT
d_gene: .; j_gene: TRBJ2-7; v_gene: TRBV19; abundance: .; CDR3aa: CASSTSGGQHEQYF; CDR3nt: TGTGCCAGTAGTACGTCCGGGGGGCAACACGAGCAGTACTTC
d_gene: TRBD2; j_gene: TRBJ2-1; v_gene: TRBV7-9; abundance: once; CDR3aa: CASSPMLAGSNEQFF; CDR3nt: TGTGCCAGCAGCCCCATGCTAGCGGGATCCAATGAGCAGTTCTTC
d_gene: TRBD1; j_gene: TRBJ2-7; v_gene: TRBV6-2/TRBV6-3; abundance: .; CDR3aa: CASSNGQGARSEQYF; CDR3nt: TGTGCCAGCAGTAATGGACAGGGTGCTAGGAGTGAGCAGTACTTC
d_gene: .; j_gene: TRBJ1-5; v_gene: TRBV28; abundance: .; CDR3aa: CASSLLGGNQPQHF; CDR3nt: TGTGCCAGCAGTTTACTTGGGGGCAACCAGCCCCAGCATTTT
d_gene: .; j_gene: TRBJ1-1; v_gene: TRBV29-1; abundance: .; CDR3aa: CSVEVVTRAFF; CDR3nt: TGCAGCGTTGAAGTGGTCACGAGAGCTTTCTTT
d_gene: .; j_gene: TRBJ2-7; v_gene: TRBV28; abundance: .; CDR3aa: CASAAGFEQYF; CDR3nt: TGTGCCAGTGCAGCGGGTTTCGAGCAGTACTTC
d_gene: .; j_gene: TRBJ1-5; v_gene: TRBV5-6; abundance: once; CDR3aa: CASSNGLNNQPQHF; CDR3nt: TGTGCCAGCAGCAACGGACTCAACAATCAGCCCCAGCATTTT
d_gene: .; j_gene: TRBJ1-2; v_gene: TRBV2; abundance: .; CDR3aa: CASSQDITNYGYTF; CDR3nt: TGTGCCAGCAGTCAGGACATAACTAACTATGGCTACACCTTC
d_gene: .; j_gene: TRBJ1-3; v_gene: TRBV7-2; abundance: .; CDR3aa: CASSSTNSGNTIYF; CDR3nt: TGTGCCAGCAGCTCGACAAACTCTGGAAACACCATATATTTT
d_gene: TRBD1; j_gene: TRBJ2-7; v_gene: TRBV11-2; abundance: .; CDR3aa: CASSLGLGQGYEQYF; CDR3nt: TGTGCCAGCAGCTTAGGACTGGGACAGGGGTACGAGCAGTACTTC